Listed here are 9 T cell receptor beta chains from one sample, sequenced in a study of technical replicates of blood from several donors. Assay: immunoSEQ multiplex PCR; the TCRdb copy retains only in-frame clones and omits some. Seen here are more than 60,000 clones, about 92% observed once, and the top ten hold roughly 0.37%. The specimen was T cells isolated from PBMCs. The receptors derive from a human donor in good health.

The rearrangement links TRBV7-2 to TRBJ1-1; D is ambiguous. CDR1 and CDR2 (germline): SGHTA, FQGNSA. CDR3 length: 13 amino acids. The V gene lost 1 base and the J gene lost 3 bases, with 6 bases spanning the gap. CDR3 loop: CASSLGSYTEAFF. The CDR3 DNA reads as TGTGCCAGCAGCTTAGGTTCCTACACTGAAGCTTTCTTT.

The CDR3 spells CASSQMGRDTEAFF. CDR3 DNA: TGCGCCAGCAGCCAAATGGGGAGGGACACTGAAGCTTTCTTT. The chain uses TRBV5-1 and TRBJ1-1; D gene uncertain. The V end lost 4 bases, the J end lost 3 bases, and 13 bases lay between the germline ends. CDR1 is SGHRS, CDR2 YFSETQ, per germline. The CDR3 has 14 residues.

CDR3: CASSPRAASGANVLTF. The CDR3 DNA reads as TGTGCCAGCTCACCACGGGCAGCCTCTGGGGCCAACGTCCTGACTTTC. The V gene is TRBV18, the J gene TRBJ2-6, with D unresolved. The CDR3 length is 16 residues. Trimming removed 1 base from V and 0 bases from J, with 7 bases in between. Germline-derived CDR1 and CDR2 are KGHSH and LQKENI.

This clone was observed a single time. This sequence joins TRBV19 and TRBJ2-7, with TRBD2 identical over 10 bases. The CDR3 is made up of 15 amino acids. Looked up from germline, CDR1 is LNHDA and CDR2 is SQIVND (reference sequence). Unmatched junction bases numbered 6, after V lost 0 bases and J lost 7 bases. The CDR3 nucleotides read TGTGCCAGTAGTATAGAGCTAGCGGGAGTGGGAGAGCAGTACTTC. Translated: CASSIELAGVGEQYF.

The V gene is TRBV11-2, the J gene TRBJ2-3, with no clear D. Germline loops: CDR1 SGHAT, CDR2 FQNNGV. The CDR3 is 14 amino acids. Trimming stripped 1 base from V and 0 bases from J, with 5 bases between. The CDR3 region has the DNA TGTGCCAGCAGCTTAGTATTGAGCACAGATACGCAGTATTTT. This encodes CASSLVLSTDTQYF.

V and J are TRBV13 and TRBJ2-2, with 9 bases lining up with TRBD2. Germline V CDR1 and CDR2: PRHDT, FYEKMQ (reference sequence). V shed 5 bases and J 3 bases; nucleotides not matched to a gene: 7. The CDR3 has 16 residues. The CDR3 reads CASSPPSGRYTGELFF. DNA for the CDR3: TGTGCCAGCAGCCCCCCCAGCGGGAGGTACACCGGGGAGCTGTTTTTT. Full variable domain (missing parts from reference TRBV13 and TRBJ2-2): AAGVIQSPRHLIKEKRETATLKCYPIPRHDTVYWYQQGPGQDPQFLISFYEKMQSDKGSIPDRFSAQQFSDYHSELNMSSLELGDSALYFCASSPPSGRYTGELFFGEGSRLTVL.

This clone was observed once. The chain has TRBV13 and TRBJ2-2; 12 nucleotides line up with TRBD2. The germline V gene has CDR1 PRHDT and CDR2 FYEKMQ (reference sequence). V was pared by 0 bases and J by 7 bases, with 9 bases of the junction left unmatched. The CDR3 has 18 residues. In DNA, the CDR3 is TGTGCCAGCAGCTTAGGACTAGCGGGAGGAATTGGTAGCGGGGAGCTGTTTTTT. This gives the protein CASSLGLAGGIGSGELFF.

The chain carries TRBV5-4 and TRBJ2-2, with D possibly being TRBD2 (6 bases). CDR3 length equals 16 residues. Germline values: CDR1 SGHNT, CDR2 YYREEE (reference sequence). The V end was cut by 0 bases, the J end by 9 bases, with 18 bases between. The CDR3 nucleotides read TGTGCCAGCAGCTTGGATAGTGGTAGCGGAAGCCGGGAGCTGTTTTTT. This codes for CASSLDSGSGSRELFF. Based on the CDR3 plus reference TRBV5-4 and TRBJ2-2, the full variable domain is ETGVTQSPTHLIKTRGQQVTLRCSSQSGHNTVSWYQQALGQGPQFIFQYYREEENGRGNFPPRFSGLQFPNYSSELNVNALELDDSALYLCASSLDSGSGSRELFFGEGSRLTVL.

The V call is TRBV4-1, the J call TRBJ2-7, with 10 bases that match TRBD1. This CDR3 is 16 amino acids long. J lost 4 bases, V lost 4 bases, and 10 bases had no gene match. Germline CDR1 MGHRA, CDR2 YSYEKL. The CDR3 coding sequence is TGCGCCAGCAGCCCGGGACCGGGACAGGGGAGGTACGAGCAGTACTTC. Its protein product is CASSPGPGQGRYEQYF.